This TCR beta chain was observed in a study of blood T cell repertoires in COVID-19. Study at large: Samples came from the United States, Italy and Spain, spanning acute and convalescent COVID-19. Sources were T cells, B-cell-depleted T cells, or PBMCs; the material itself was cDNA or gDNA.

In the authors' methods: Reference gene primer amplification gave nucleated cell count estimates. Using immunoSEQ multiplex PCR, the repertoire was profiled, and TCRdb retains in-frame clones only, with some absent. From that table come the V and J calls and clone size; the DNA was used to work out D and trimming. This sample has approximately 150,000 clones, with 87% found just once. The germline CDR1 and CDR2 sequences are SGHNT and YYREEE (reference sequence). V shed 1 base and J 5 bases; nucleotides not matched to a gene: 10. The CDR3 length is 16 residues. This chain uses TRBV5-4 with TRBJ2-3, with 7 bases that match TRBD2. The TCR was taken from a woman between 50 and 59 years old with active or convalescent COVID-19. The sample comprised peripheral blood. For the CDR3, the DNA is TGTGCCAGCAGCTTGTTAGCGGGTCAGGGAGGAGATACGCAGTATTTT. This encodes CASSLLAGQGGDTQYF. Based on the CDR3 plus reference TRBV5-4 and TRBJ2-3, the full variable domain is ETGVTQSPTHLIKTRGQQVTLRCSSQSGHNTVSWYQQALGQGPQFIFQYYREEENGRGNFPPRFSGLQFPNYSSELNVNALELDDSALYLCASSLLAGQGGDTQYFGPGTRLTVL.